The clone carrying this T cell receptor (beta chain) was detected many times. The target antigen is unknown. This sample was included in a study of spatial heterogeneity in lung cancer. Study outcomes and limitations: At resection, ubiquitous expanded tumor TCRs appeared in blood more than at follow-up.

As to time point: sample taken at primary tumor resection. No cell sorting; template was whole RNA from tumor, lung tissue or PBMC. This CDR3 spans 16 amino acids. Per the germline V gene, CDR1 is LGHNA and CDR2 is YSLEER. J lost 6 bases, V lost 2 bases, and 10 bases had no gene match. TCRdb re-derived calls from the 5' RACE reads in MiXCR, one entry per CDR3 protein. The sample yields about 13,000 distinct CDR3 sequences, approximately 4% seen once. The origin of this receptor is a male donor with early-stage non-small cell lung cancer. Sequences were derived from PBMCs, sampled at surgery. The chain combines TRBV4-3 with TRBJ2-1, with 7 bases lining up with TRBD2. The CDR3 DNA reads as TGCGCCAGCAGCCAACTCGGGGCGGGAGTGTCCAATGAGCAGTTCTTC. Protein sequence: CASSQLGAGVSNEQFF.